Below are 13 T cell receptor beta chains sequenced from a single sample in a study of persistence of HIV-infected CD4 T cells. This was the immunoSEQ version 4 assay in survey mode. Libraries were prepared by immunoSEQ multiplex PCR; TCRdb keeps only in-frame clonotypes and omits some of them. This table has tens of thousands of clones, approximately 80% appearing once. The stimulus was an HIV-1 Gag 15-mer peptide pool, 1 ug/peptide/mL. Sorted nonresponding memory CD4+ T cells were CD40L-negative, CD69-negative, CD45RO-high. Antigen specificity for these receptors is unknown. The sample consisted of CD4+ T cells sorted from PBMCs after approximately 19-hour stimulation, taken from a patient who received antiretroviral therapy. These receptor sequences come from an adult man with HIV who was CMV-seropositive.

This clone was seen a few times. The chain links TRBV25-1 to TRBJ2-7, with 7 nucleotides matching TRBD1. The germline V gene encodes CDR1 MGHDK and CDR2 SYGVNS. CDR3 length equals 15 residues. V lost 4 bases and J lost 4; bases outside the gene matches: 10. As DNA, the CDR3 is TGTGCCAGCAGTGTGCCGGGACAGAAAGCTTACGAGCAGTACTTC. This translates into CASSVPGQKAYEQYF.

The rearrangement uses TRBV6-4 and TRBJ2-3; 11 positions agree with TRBD2. After removal of 8 bases from V and 3 bases from J, the junction contained 7 bases not matched to a gene. The CDR3 is 15 residues long. Germline V CDR1 and CDR2: MRHNA, SNTAGT. The chain's CDR3 is CASSRLAGRTDTQYF. Here the CDR3 DNA reads TGTGCCAGCTCCCGACTAGCGGGGAGAACAGATACGCAGTATTTT.

This clone has a handful of counts. Other DNA variants within this sample encode the same CDR3. V usage is TRBV7-2 and J usage is TRBJ1-6; D remains ambiguous. The germline V and J ends were trimmed by 1 base and 4 bases, with 5 bases remaining between them. Germline values: CDR1 SGHTA, CDR2 FQGNSA. This CDR3 comprises 14 residues. CDR3 coding DNA: TGTGCCAGCAGCTTAGACGGTTATAATTCACCCCTCCACTTT. It yields the protein CASSLDGYNSPLHF. Together with reference TRBV7-2 and TRBJ1-6, the CDR3 gives the full variable domain: GAGVSQSPSNKVTEKGKDVELRCDPISGHTALYWYRQSLGQGLEFLIYFQGNSAPDKSGLPSDRFSAERTGGSVSTLTIQRTQQEDSAVYLCASSLDGYNSPLHFGNGTRLTVT.

The gene calls are TRBV3-1 (or the pseudogene TRBV3-2) and TRBJ1-3; possible D gene TRBD1, 5 bases. CDR3 length: 15 residues. The V gene's germline CDR1 is LGHDT and CDR2 YNNKEL (reference sequence). V shed 4 bases and J shed 0 bases, with 10 bases lying between them. The CDR3 nucleotides read TGTGCCAGCAGCCCACGGACAAGCTCTGGAAACACCATATATTTT. Protein: CASSPRTSSGNTIYF.

The CDR3 DNA is TGCACCAGCAGCCGACAGGCACTAGCCAAAAACATTCAGTACTTC. It yields the protein CTSSRQALAKNIQYF. The chain carries TRBV1 and TRBJ2-4; the table names TRBD1, a call not compared with the DNA. TRBV1 is given as a pseudogene. This CDR3 is 15 amino acids long.

This clone was seen only once. The chain employs TRBV7-2 and TRBJ1-1; perhaps TRBD1 as D (5 bases). Trimming removed 3 bases from V and 0 bases from J, with 11 bases in between. This CDR3 has 15 residues. Germline CDR1 SGHTA, CDR2 FQGNSA. The CDR3: CASSFGGVMNTEAFF. The CDR3 DNA sequence: TGTGCCAGCAGCTTTGGGGGAGTCATGAACACTGAAGCTTTCTTT.

The chain recombines TRBV27 with TRBJ2-5; perhaps D is TRBD1 or TRBD2 (5 bases each). The CDR3 contains 12 residues. Germline CDR1 is MNHEY and CDR2 is SMNVEV (reference sequence). The V end lost 5 bases, the J end lost 7 bases, and 11 bases lay between the germline ends. This chain's CDR3 is CASSQGRGTQYF. CDR3 bases: TGTGCCAGCAGTCAGGGCCGGGGGACCCAGTACTTC.

CDR3 loop: CASSPGTSGRAGNTGELFF. The CDR3 bases are TGTGCCAGTAGTCCTGGGACTAGCGGGAGAGCCGGGAACACCGGGGAGCTGTTTTTT. The chain is built from TRBV19 and TRBJ2-2, with 14 bases lining up with TRBD2. Trimming cost V 5 bases and J 1 base; bases outside gene matches: 9. This CDR3 has 19 amino acids. Germline V lookup: CDR1 LNHDA, CDR2 SQIVND (reference sequence). Based on the CDR3 plus reference TRBV19 and TRBJ2-2, the full variable domain is DGGITQSPKYLFRKEGQNVTLSCEQNLNHDAMYWYRQDPGQGLRLIYYSQIVNDFQKGDIAEGYSVSREKKESFPLTVTSAQKNPTAFYLCASSPGTSGRAGNTGELFFGEGSRLTVL.

The table lists this clone with a few counts. J is TRBJ1-2 and V is TRBV7-9, with D unclear. The CDR3 sequence is 13 residues long. V gave up 0 bases and J gave up 4 bases, with 6 bases separating them. The V gene's germline CDR1 is SEHNR and CDR2 FQNEAQ (reference sequence). This CDR3 is CASSLADVYGYTF. CDR3 DNA sequence: TGTGCCAGCAGCTTAGCAGACGTCTATGGCTACACCTTC.

V and J are TRBV7-8 and TRBJ1-4, with D tentatively TRBD1 (5 bases). Germline V gene lookup returns CDR1 SGHVS and CDR2 FQNEAQ. V lost 3 bases to trimming and J lost 7 bases, with 12 bases between them. CDR3 length equals 14 residues. The CDR3 DNA follows: TGTGCCAGCAGCTTGGCCGGGGGAGGTGAAAAACTGTTTTTT. It is translated as CASSLAGGGEKLFF.

The chain joins TRBV11-3 to TRBJ2-2, with D unclear. This CDR3 spans 14 amino acids. Trimming stripped 3 bases from V and 2 bases from J, with 7 bases between. The germline V gene has CDR1 SGHNT and CDR2 YENEEA. The chain's CDR3 is CASSFRPNTGELFF. CDR3 DNA sequence: TGTGCCAGCAGCTTTCGCCCTAACACCGGGGAGCTGTTTTTT.

In its sample, this clone was seen a few times. The chain employs TRBV4-1 and TRBJ1-2; D is undetermined. CDR3 size: 15 residues. Germline V gives CDR1 MGHRA, CDR2 YSYEKL. V gave up 1 base and J gave up 8 bases, with 17 bases separating them. The CDR3 sequence: CASSQVGVISAGYTF. CDR3 nucleotides: TGCGCCAGCAGCCAAGTGGGCGTTATCTCGGCCGGCTACACCTTC.

The chain employs TRBV4-2 and TRBJ1-1, with TRBD1 as a possible D gene (5 bases). The CDR3 runs to 15 residues. The germline V and J ends were trimmed by 1 base and 1 base, with 10 bases remaining between them. CDR1 LGHNA and CDR2 YNFKEQ come from the germline V gene. CDR3 region: CASSQGGVSNTEAFF. Written as DNA, the CDR3 is TGTGCCAGCAGCCAAGGGGGGGTATCGAACACTGAAGCTTTCTTT.